Sequencing of this TCR beta chain was carried out in a study of blood T cell repertoires in COVID-19. This CDR3 has 13 residues. CDR1 MDHEN and CDR2 SYDVKM come from the germline V gene. Trimming cost V 4 bases and J 8 bases; bases outside gene matches: 7. Assay used: immunoSEQ multiplex PCR; TCRdb lists only in-frame clones, some missing. The sample holds roughly 190,000 clones, around 82% seen once. This sequence joins TRBV28 and TRBJ1-2, with 7 nucleotides matching TRBD1. This clonotype originated in a woman between 45 and 65 years old with acute COVID-19. The sample taken for sequencing was PBMCs or T cells enriched from blood (not recorded which). The CDR3 coding sequence is TGTGCCAGCAGTTCGACGACACAGGGGGGCTACACCTTC. The encoded protein is CASSSTTQGGYTF.